Presented here are 21 T cell receptor beta chains from one specimen sequenced in a study of cytomegalovirus exposure and HLA in healthy donors. Some clones are missing from TCRdb's copy, which holds only in-frame ones; the method was immunoSEQ multiplex PCR. Among 250,000 to 400,000 clones listed, approximately 85% were seen once. Source material: PBMCs. These receptors came from a man aged 25-45 years in good health and CMV-seronegative.

The chain uses TRBV19 and TRBJ1-2, with 7 bases lining up with TRBD1. The CDR3 is 16 residues long. The J segment lost 3 bases and the V segment lost 7 bases, leaving 14 bases of the junction unmatched. Per the germline V gene, CDR1 is LNHDA and CDR2 is SQIVND (reference sequence). CDR3 amino acids: CASNIQPGQTYYGYTF. The CDR3 nucleotides are TGTGCCAGTAACATTCAGCCGGGACAGACTTACTATGGCTACACCTTC. The variable domain in full, with the rest retrieved from reference TRBV19 and TRBJ1-2, is DGGITQSPKYLFRKEGQNVTLSCEQNLNHDAMYWYRQDPGQGLRLIYYSQIVNDFQKGDIAEGYSVSREKKESFPLTVTSAQKNPTAFYLCASNIQPGQTYYGYTFGSGTRLTVV.

This clone occurred a few times. The gene calls are TRBV6-1 and TRBJ1-6, with D hard to call. Trimming cost V 7 bases and J 7 bases, with 11 bases left between them. The CDR3 has 13 amino acids. The germline gives CDR1 MNHNS, CDR2 SASEGT. The DNA for the CDR3 is TGTGCCAGCACCCCGGGTGAAAATTCACCCCTCCACTTT. This codes for CASTPGENSPLHF.

The DNA of the CDR3 is TGCGCCAGCAGCTTGTGGCCAACCGGGGAGCTGTTTTTT. Its protein product is CASSLWPTGELFF. This rearrangement joins TRBV5-1 to TRBJ2-2; D is ambiguous. Germline V gives CDR1 SGHRS, CDR2 YFSETQ. CDR3 length equals 13 residues. Trimming removed 1 base at V and 5 bases at J, with 6 bases between.

This sequence joins TRBV11-2 and TRBJ2-1; the match to TRBD2 covers 11 bases. Germline CDR1 is SGHAT and CDR2 is FQNNGV. The CDR3 extends over 15 amino acids. Trimming took 6 bases from V and 2 from J; bases not matched to a gene: 3. The CDR3 nucleotides are TGTGCCAGCAGTTCGACTAGCGGGGCCTACAATGAGCAGTTCTTC. This codes for CASSSTSGAYNEQFF.

This sequence joins TRBV6-5 and TRBJ1-5, with TRBD1 as a possible D gene (5 bases). Trimming removed 5 bases from V and 2 bases from J, with 13 bases in between. CDR1 and CDR2 from the germline V gene are MNHEY and SVGAGI. The CDR3 sequence is 15 residues long. CDR3 bases: TGTGCCAGCAGTCCCGGGGGGGTTGGCAATCAGCCCCAGCATTTT. Translated, it gives CASSPGGVGNQPQHF.

The chain has TRBV4-1 and TRBJ1-1, with D uncertain. Germline CDR1 reads MGHRA; CDR2 reads YSYEKL. The CDR3 has 14 amino acids. The V end was cut by 3 bases, the J end by 7 bases, with 15 bases between. The CDR3 nucleotides read TGCGCCAGCAGCCACATGACCGCGGCTAATGAAGCTTTCTTT. Amino acid sequence: CASSHMTAANEAFF.

The chain joins TRBV14 to TRBJ2-1, with D tentatively TRBD1 (5 bases). There are 13 residues in the CDR3. The V end was cut by 6 bases, the J end by 7 bases, with 13 bases between. Germline assignment: CDR1 SGHDN and CDR2 FVKESK. CDR3 in amino acids: CASRTASGNEQFF. CDR3 in DNA: TGTGCCAGCAGAACGGCATCAGGGAATGAGCAGTTCTTC.

Worth noting for this clone: The sample contains more than one DNA sequence encoding this CDR3. The rearrangement uses TRBV29-1 and TRBJ1-1; the match to TRBD1 covers 7 bases. Germline CDR1 is SQVTM and CDR2 is ANQGSEA. The CDR3 totals 12 residues. J lost 1 base, V lost 6 bases, and 2 bases had no gene match. As DNA, the CDR3 is TGCAGCGTGGGACAGACGAACACTGAAGCTTTCTTT. It is translated as CSVGQTNTEAFF.

The rearrangement uses TRBV6-1 and TRBJ1-2; D not resolved. Germline lookup yields CDR1 MNHNS and CDR2 SASEGT. Trimming stripped 7 bases from V and 8 bases from J, with 23 bases between. This CDR3 comprises 15 residues. The CDR3 reads CASTNMRGSSEGYTF. Here the CDR3 DNA reads TGTGCCAGCACCAACATGCGCGGAAGCTCTGAGGGCTACACCTTC.

This chain links TRBV6-6 with TRBJ1-2; D may be TRBD1 (5 bases). Germline-derived CDR1 and CDR2 are MNHNY and SVGAGI (reference sequence). The CDR3 has 13 residues. Trimming pared 8 bases from V and 2 bases from J, leaving 12 bases between. Here the CDR3 DNA reads TGTGCCAGCCATTATCAGGGCAACTATGGCTACACCTTC. Amino acid sequence: CASHYQGNYGYTF.

The chain carries TRBV2 and TRBJ2-1; 13 nucleotides agree with TRBD2. The germline V gene has CDR1 SNHLY and CDR2 FYNNEI. J gave up 8 bases and V 6 bases, and 7 bases lay outside the gene matches. CDR3 size: 15 residues. The CDR3 nucleotides are TGTGCCAGCAGGGTTACTAGCGGGGGGGCAGATGAGCAGTTCTTC. It yields the protein CASRVTSGGADEQFF. Full variable domain (rest looked up from reference TRBV2 and TRBJ2-1): EPEVTQTPSHQVTQMGQEVILRCVPISNHLYFYWYRQILGQKVEFLVSFYNNEISEKSEIFDDQFSVERPDGSNFTLKIRSTKLEDSAMYFCASRVTSGGADEQFFGPGTRLTVL.

This clone came up many times. The chain is built from TRBV10-3 and TRBJ2-6, with a tentative D call TRBD1 (5 bases). Germline assignment: CDR1 ENHRY and CDR2 SYGVKD. The CDR3 sequence is 14 residues long. V lost 10 bases and J lost 0, with 10 bases in between. Here the CDR3 DNA reads TGTGCCACCCGAGACAGCTCTGGGGCCAACGTCCTGACTTTC. Protein: CATRDSSGANVLTF.

The V and J genes are TRBV27 and TRBJ2-3, with TRBD2 matching 13 bases. The CDR3 sequence is 17 residues long. Per the germline V gene, CDR1 is MNHEY and CDR2 is SMNVEV (reference sequence). With 4 bases clipped from V and 2 bases from J, the junction kept 6 bases outside the gene matches. The DNA for the CDR3 is TGTGCCAGCAGTTCCCGACTAGCGGGGGGATTCACAGATACGCAGTATTTT. Its translation is CASSSRLAGGFTDTQYF.

The count of this clone is one. The chain has TRBV25-1 and TRBJ2-7, with D perhaps TRBD2 (7 bases). Trimming pared 1 base from V and 5 bases from J, leaving 12 bases between. Germline V lookup: CDR1 MGHDK, CDR2 SYGVNS. CDR3 size: 14 residues. The CDR3 sequence: CASSEWGGADEQYF. The CDR3, as DNA: TGTGCCAGCAGTGAATGGGGGGGGGCAGACGAGCAGTACTTC.

Turning to this clone: Other DNA sequences in this specimen translate into the identical CDR3. CDR3 region: CASSLGGSGNTIYF. The CDR3 nucleotides are TGTGCCAGCAGCTTGGGGGGCTCTGGAAACACCATATATTTT. The chain has TRBV7-6 and TRBJ1-3; weak D call: TRBD1 (5 bases). This CDR3 region has 14 residues. The V and J ends lost 3 bases and 0 bases respectively, with 6 bases between them. Germline V lookup: CDR1 SGHVS, CDR2 FNYEAQ.

This clone was seen a few times. The rearrangement joins TRBV2 to TRBJ1-1; no firm D call. The germline V and J ends were trimmed by 9 bases and 0 bases, with 8 bases remaining between them. The CDR3 spans 12 residues. CDR1 is SNHLY, CDR2 FYNNEI, per germline. CDR3 protein: CARTKMNTEAFF. CDR3 nucleotides: TGTGCCAGGACTAAGATGAACACTGAAGCTTTCTTT.

This sequence joins TRBV19 and TRBJ1-2, with D unclear. The CDR3 runs to 15 residues. The germline CDR1 and CDR2 sequences are LNHDA and SQIVND (reference sequence). V was clipped by 2 bases and J by 3 bases, with 13 bases between them. CDR3 bases: TGTGCCAGTAGTATAAGGAACGGCGGGGACTATGGCTACACCTTC. This codes for CASSIRNGGDYGYTF.

The chain has TRBV7-9 and TRBJ1-2; no clear D gene. V lost 3 bases, J lost 8 bases, and 13 bases lay in between. The CDR3 is 13 amino acids. Germline V lookup: CDR1 SEHNR, CDR2 FQNEAQ (reference sequence). This CDR3 reads CASSFSGLKGYTF. CDR3 DNA: TGTGCCAGCAGCTTTTCGGGGTTGAAAGGCTACACCTTC.

This rearrangement joins TRBV11-2 to TRBJ1-1; D is ambiguous. The CDR3 is made up of 15 amino acids. Germline CDR1 reads SGHAT; CDR2 reads FQNNGV. V was trimmed by 2 bases and J by 4 bases, leaving 14 bases between them. The CDR3 loop reads CASSLNPGVPTEAFF. The DNA of the CDR3 is TGTGCCAGCAGCTTAAATCCCGGAGTGCCCACTGAAGCTTTCTTT.

The chain is built from TRBV11-2 and TRBJ1-6; no clear D gene. CDR1 and CDR2 (germline): SGHAT, FQNNGV. The CDR3 spans 13 residues. V lost 7 bases and J lost 4, with 8 bases in between. The CDR3 nucleotides read TGTGCCAGCACTAGGACTTATAATTCACCCCTCCACTTT. Translation: CASTRTYNSPLHF.

The CDR3 nucleotides read TGTGCCAGTAGTATAGTTAGGAACACTGAAGCTTTCTTT. It is translated as CASSIVRNTEAFF. J is TRBJ1-1 and V is TRBV19; D ambiguous. The germline gives CDR1 LNHDA, CDR2 SQIVND (reference sequence). V shed 1 base and J shed 1 base, with 4 bases lying between them. This CDR3 spans 13 amino acids.